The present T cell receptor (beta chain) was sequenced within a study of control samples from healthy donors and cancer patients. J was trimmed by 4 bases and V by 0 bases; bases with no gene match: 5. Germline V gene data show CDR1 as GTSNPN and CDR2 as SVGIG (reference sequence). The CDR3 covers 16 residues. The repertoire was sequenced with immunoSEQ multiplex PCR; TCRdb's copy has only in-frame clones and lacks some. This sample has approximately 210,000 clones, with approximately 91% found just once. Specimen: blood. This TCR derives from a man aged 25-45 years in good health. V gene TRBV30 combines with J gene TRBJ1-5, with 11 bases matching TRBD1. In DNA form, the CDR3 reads TGTGCCTGGAGTGTACAGGGGACAGGGGGAAATCAGCCCCAGCATTTT. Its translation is CAWSVQGTGGNQPQHF.